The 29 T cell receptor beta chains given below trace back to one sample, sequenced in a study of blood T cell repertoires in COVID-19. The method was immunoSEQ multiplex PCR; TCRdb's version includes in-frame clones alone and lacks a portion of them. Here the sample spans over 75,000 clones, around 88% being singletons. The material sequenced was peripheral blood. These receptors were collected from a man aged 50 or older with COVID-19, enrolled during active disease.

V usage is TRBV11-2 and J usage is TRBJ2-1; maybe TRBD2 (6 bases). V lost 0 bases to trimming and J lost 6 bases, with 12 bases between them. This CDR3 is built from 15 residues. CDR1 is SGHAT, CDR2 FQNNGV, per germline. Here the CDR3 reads CASSLDPLGGNEQFF. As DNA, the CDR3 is TGTGCCAGCAGCTTAGACCCCTTGGGGGGCAATGAGCAGTTCTTC.

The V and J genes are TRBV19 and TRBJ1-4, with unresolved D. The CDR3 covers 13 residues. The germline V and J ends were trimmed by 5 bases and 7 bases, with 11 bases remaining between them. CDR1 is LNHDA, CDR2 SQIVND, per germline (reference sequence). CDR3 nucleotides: TGTGCCAGTAGTTCGGGTTTTGGTGAAAAACTGTTTTTT. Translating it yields CASSSGFGEKLFF.

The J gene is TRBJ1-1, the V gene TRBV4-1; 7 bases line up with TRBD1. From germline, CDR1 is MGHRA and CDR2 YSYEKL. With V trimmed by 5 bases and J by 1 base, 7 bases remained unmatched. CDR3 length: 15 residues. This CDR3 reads CASSAPPGGNTEAFF. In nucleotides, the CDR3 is TGCGCCAGCAGCGCACCCCCAGGGGGGAACACTGAAGCTTTCTTT.

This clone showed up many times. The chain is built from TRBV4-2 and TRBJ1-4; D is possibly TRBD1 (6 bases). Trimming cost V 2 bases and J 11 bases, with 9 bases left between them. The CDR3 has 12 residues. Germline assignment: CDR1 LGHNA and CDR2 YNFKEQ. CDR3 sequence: CASSQWGHKLFF. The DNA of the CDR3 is TGTGCCAGCAGCCAATGGGGGCACAAACTGTTTTTT.

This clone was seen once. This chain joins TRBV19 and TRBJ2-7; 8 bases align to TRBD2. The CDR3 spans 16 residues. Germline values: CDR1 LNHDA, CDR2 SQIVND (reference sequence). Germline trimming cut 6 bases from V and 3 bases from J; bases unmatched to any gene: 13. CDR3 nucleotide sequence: TGTGCCAGTAGCAAAGGAAATAGCGGGATAAGCTACGAGCAGTACTTC. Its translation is CASSKGNSGISYEQYF. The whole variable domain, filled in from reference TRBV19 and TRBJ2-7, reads DGGITQSPKYLFRKEGQNVTLSCEQNLNHDAMYWYRQDPGQGLRLIYYSQIVNDFQKGDIAEGYSVSREKKESFPLTVTSAQKNPTAFYLCASSKGNSGISYEQYFGPGTRLTVT.

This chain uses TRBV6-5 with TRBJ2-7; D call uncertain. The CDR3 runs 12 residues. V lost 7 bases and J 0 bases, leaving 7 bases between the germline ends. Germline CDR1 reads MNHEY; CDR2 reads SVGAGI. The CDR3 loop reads CASTTVSYEQYF. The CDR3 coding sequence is TGTGCCAGCACTACGGTCTCCTACGAGCAGTACTTC.

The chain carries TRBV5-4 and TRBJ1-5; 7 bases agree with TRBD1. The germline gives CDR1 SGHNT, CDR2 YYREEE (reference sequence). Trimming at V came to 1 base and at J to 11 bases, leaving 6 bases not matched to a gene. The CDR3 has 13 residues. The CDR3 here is CASSLNRGVAQHF. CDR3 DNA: TGTGCCAGCAGCTTGAACAGGGGAGTGGCCCAGCATTTT.

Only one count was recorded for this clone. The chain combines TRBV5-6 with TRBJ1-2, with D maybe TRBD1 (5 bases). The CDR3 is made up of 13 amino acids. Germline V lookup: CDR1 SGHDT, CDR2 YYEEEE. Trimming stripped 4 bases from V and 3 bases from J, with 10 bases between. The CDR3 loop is CASSRRQYYGYTF. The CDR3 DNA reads TGTGCCAGCAGCCGACGACAGTACTATGGCTACACCTTC.

The CDR3 sequence: CASSQQQRADNSPLHF. In nucleotides, the CDR3 is TGTGCCAGCAGCCAACAACAGAGGGCTGATAATTCACCCCTCCACTTT. The chain recombines TRBV4-2 with TRBJ1-6; D remains unclear. The CDR3 has 16 residues. CDR1 is LGHNA, CDR2 YNFKEQ, per germline. Trimming took off 2 bases at V and 5 bases at J, with 13 bases between the two ends.

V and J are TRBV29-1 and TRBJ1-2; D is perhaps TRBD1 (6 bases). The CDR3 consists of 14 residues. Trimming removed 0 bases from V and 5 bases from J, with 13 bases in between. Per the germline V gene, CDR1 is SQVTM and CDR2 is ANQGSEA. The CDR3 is CSVEDPGRGYGYTF. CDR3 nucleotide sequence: TGCAGCGTTGAAGATCCCGGCAGGGGATATGGCTACACCTTC.

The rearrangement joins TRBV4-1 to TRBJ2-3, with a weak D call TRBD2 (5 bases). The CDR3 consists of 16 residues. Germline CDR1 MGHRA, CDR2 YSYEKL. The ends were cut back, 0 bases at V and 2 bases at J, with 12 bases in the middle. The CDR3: CASSQERTSHTDTQYF. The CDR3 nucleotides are TGCGCCAGCAGCCAAGAAAGGACTTCCCACACAGATACGCAGTATTTT.

In nucleotides, the CDR3 is TGCAGCGTCCGAGGACAGAGCACCGGGGAGCTGTTTTTT. Translated, it gives CSVRGQSTGELFF. The chain has TRBV29-1 and TRBJ2-2, with a tentative D call TRBD1 (6 bases). The CDR3 consists of 13 residues. Germline V gene data show CDR1 as SQVTM and CDR2 as ANQGSEA. The V end lost 6 bases, the J end lost 4 bases, and 12 bases lay between the germline ends.

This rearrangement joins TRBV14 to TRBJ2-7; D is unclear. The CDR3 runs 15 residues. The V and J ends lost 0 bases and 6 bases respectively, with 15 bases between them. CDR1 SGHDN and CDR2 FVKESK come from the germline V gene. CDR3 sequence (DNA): TGTGCCAGCAGCCAAGATCCTGTAAGCGCATCCGAGCAGTACTTC. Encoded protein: CASSQDPVSASEQYF.

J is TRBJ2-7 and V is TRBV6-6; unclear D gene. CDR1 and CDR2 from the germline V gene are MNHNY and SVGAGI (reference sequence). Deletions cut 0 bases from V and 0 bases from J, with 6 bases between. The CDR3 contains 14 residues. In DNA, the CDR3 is TGTGCCAGCAGTTACTCCCGGAGCTCCTACGAGCAGTACTTC. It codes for CASSYSRSSYEQYF.

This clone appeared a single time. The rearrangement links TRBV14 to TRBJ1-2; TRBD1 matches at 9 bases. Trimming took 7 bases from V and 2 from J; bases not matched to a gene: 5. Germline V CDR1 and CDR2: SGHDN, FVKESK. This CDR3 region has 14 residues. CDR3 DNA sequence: TGTGCCAGCAAACGGACAGGGGAAAACTATGGCTACACCTTC. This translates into CASKRTGENYGYTF.

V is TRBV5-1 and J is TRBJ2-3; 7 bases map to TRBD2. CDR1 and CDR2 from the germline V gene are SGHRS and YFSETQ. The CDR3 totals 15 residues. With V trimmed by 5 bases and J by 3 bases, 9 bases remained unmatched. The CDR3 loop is CASSSVAGVTDTQYF. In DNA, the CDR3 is TGCGCCAGCAGTTCCGTGGCGGGGGTGACAGATACGCAGTATTTT.

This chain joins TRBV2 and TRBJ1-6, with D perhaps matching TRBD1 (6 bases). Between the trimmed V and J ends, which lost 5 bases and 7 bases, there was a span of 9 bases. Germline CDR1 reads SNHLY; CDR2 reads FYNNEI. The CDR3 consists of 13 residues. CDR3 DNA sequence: TGTGCCAGCAGTAGACAGGCAAATTCACCCCTCCACTTT. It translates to CASSRQANSPLHF.

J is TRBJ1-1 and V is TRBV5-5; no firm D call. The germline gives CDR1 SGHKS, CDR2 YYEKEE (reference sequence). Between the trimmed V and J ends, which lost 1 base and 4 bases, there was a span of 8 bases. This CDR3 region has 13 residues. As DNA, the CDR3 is TGTGCCAGCAGCTTGTGGGGAGGCACTGAAGCTTTCTTT. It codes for CASSLWGGTEAFF.

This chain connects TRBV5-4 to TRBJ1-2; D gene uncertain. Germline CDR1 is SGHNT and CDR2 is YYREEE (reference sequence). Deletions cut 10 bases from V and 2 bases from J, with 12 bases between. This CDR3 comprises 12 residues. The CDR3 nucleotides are TGTGCCTCGGGGTCTTCCAACTATGGCTACACCTTC. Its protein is CASGSSNYGYTF.

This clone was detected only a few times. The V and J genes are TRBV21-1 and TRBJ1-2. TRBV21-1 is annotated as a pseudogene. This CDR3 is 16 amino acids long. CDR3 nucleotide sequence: TGTGCCAGCAGCAAGGTCGGGAGGCCCTTTAACTATGGCTACACCTTC. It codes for CASSKVGRPFNYGYTF.

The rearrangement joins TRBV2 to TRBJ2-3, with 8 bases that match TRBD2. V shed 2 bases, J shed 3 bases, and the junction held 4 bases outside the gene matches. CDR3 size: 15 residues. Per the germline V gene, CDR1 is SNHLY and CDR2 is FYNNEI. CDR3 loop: CASSERTSRTDTQYF. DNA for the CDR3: TGTGCCAGCAGTGAAAGGACTAGCAGGACAGATACGCAGTATTTT.

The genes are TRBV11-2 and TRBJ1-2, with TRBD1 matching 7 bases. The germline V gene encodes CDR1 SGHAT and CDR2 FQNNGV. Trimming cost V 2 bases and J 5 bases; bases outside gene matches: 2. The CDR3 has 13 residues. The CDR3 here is CASSLSTGYGYTF. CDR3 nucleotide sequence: TGTGCCAGCAGCTTATCGACAGGGTATGGCTACACCTTC.

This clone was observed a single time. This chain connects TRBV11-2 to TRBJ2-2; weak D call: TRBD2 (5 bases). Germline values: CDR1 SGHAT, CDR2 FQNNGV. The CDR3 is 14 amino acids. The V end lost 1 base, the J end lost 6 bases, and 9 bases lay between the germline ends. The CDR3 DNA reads TGTGCCAGCAGCTTAGTCCGAGCGGCCGGGGAGCTGTTTTTT. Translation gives CASSLVRAAGELFF.

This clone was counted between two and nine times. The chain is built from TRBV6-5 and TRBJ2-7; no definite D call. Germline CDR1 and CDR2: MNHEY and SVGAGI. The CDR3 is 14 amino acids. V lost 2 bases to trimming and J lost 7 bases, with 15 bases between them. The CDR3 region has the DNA TGTGCCAGCAGTTACCGGCCTAGTCTGAGGGAGCAGTACTTC. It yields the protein CASSYRPSLREQYF.

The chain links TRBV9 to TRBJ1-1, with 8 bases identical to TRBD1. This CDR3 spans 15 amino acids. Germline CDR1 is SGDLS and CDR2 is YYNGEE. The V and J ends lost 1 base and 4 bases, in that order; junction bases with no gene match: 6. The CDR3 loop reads CASSVQGARGTEAFF. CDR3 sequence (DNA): TGTGCCAGCAGCGTACAGGGGGCGCGGGGCACTGAAGCTTTCTTT.

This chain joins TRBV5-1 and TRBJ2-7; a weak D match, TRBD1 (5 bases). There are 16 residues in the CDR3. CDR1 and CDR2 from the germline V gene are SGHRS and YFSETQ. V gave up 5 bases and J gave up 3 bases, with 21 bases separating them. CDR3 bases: TGCGCCAGCAGTCATGGCTTATCAGGGATGGGCTACGAGCAGTACTTC. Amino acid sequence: CASSHGLSGMGYEQYF. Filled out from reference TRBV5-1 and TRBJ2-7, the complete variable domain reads KAGVTQTPRYLIKTRGQQVTLSCSPISGHRSVSWYQQTPGQGLQFLFEYFSETQRNKGNFPGRFSGRQFSNSRSEMNVSTLELGDSALYLCASSHGLSGMGYEQYFGPGTRLTVT.

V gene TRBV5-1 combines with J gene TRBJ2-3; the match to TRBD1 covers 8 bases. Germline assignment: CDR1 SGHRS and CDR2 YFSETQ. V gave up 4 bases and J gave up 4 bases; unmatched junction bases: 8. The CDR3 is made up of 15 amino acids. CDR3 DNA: TGCGCCAGCAGCCTGGACAGGGCTGGGGCAGATACGCAGTATTTT. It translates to CASSLDRAGADTQYF.

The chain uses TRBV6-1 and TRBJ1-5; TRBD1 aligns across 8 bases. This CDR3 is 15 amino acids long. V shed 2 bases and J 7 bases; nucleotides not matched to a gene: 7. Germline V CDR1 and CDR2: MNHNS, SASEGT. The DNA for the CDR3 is TGTGCCAGCAGTGAATATTCAGGGGGCAGACAGCCCCAGCATTTT. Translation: CASSEYSGGRQPQHF.

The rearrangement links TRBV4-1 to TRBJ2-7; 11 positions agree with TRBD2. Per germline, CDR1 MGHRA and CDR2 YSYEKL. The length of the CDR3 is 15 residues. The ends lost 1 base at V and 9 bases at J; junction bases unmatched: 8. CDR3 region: CASSQGLAGTFGQYF. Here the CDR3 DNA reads TGCGCCAGCAGCCAAGGACTAGCGGGGACTTTCGGGCAGTACTTC.